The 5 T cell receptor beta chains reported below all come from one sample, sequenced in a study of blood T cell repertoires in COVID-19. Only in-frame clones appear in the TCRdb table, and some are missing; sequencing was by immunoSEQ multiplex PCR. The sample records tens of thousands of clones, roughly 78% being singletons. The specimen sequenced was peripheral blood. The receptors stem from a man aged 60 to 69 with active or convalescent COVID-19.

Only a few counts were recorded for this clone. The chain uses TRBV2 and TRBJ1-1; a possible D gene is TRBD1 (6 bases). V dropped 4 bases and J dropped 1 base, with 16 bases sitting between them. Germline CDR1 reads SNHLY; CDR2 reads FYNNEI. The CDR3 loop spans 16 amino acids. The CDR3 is CASSVQGPFSNTEAFF. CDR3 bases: TGTGCCAGCAGTGTGCAGGGGCCCTTCTCGAACACTGAAGCTTTCTTT.

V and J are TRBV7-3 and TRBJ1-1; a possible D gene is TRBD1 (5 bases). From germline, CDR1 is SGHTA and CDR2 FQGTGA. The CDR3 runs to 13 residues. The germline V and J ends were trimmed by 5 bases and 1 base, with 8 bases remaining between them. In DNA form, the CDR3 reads TGTGCCAGCAGCGGGAGGGGGAACACTGAAGCTTTCTTT. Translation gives CASSGRGNTEAFF.

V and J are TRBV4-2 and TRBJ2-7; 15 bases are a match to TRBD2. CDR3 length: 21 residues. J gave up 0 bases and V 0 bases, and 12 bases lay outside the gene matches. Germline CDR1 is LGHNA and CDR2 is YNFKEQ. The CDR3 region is CASSQEGFGTSGGPDSYEQYF. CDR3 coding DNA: TGTGCCAGCAGCCAAGAGGGGTTTGGGACTAGCGGGGGGCCCGACTCCTACGAGCAGTACTTC.

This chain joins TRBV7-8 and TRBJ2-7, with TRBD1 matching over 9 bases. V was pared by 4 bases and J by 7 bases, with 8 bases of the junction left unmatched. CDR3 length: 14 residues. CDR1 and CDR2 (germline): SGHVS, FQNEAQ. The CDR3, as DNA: TGTGCCAGCAGCTGGGGACAGGGAGCTTCGGAGCAGTACTTC. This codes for CASSWGQGASEQYF.

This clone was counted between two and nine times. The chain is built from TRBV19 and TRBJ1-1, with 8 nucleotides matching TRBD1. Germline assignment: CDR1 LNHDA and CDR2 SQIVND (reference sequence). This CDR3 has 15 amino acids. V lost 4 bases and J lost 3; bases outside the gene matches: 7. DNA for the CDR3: TGTGCCAGTAGTAACCTACAGGGGGGAGACACTGAAGCTTTCTTT. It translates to CASSNLQGGDTEAFF.